This T cell receptor (beta chain) comes out of a study of T cell clones after liver transplantation. The overall study: TCRbeta sequencing after a pre-transplant mixed lymphocyte reaction identified graft-donor-reactive clones, later tracked in post-transplant blood. Samples came pre-transplant, pre-randomization before withdrawal, and post-randomization after withdrawal ended.

V lost 5 bases, J lost 4 bases, and 14 bases lay in between. This CDR3 comprises 14 residues. Germline V CDR1 and CDR2: MDHEN, SYDVKM. Profiled with immunoSEQ multiplex PCR; TCRdb holds only in-frame clones, not every one. The sample includes around 110,000 clones, 90% of them seen just once. Study-wide results and caveats: In 5 of 8 subjects, circulating graft-donor-reactive CD4 TCRbeta sequences fell significantly after transplant.

In regard to this clone: The antigen is unknown.

The V call is TRBV28, the J call TRBJ1-1; D might be TRBD1 (6 bases). The TCR originated in a human patient who received a liver transplant. Some T cells may be graft donor cells. Source: CD4+ T cells from blood, taken 12 months after liver transplant. The CDR3 region has the DNA TGTGCCAGCAGTGTTACGGGGGCGAGCACTGAAGCTTTCTTT. As protein: CASSVTGASTEAFF.